One sample yielded the 14 T cell receptor beta chains listed below, sequenced in a study of blood T cell repertoires in COVID-19. Clones were sequenced by immunoSEQ multiplex PCR, and TCRdb holds only the in-frame ones, with some missing. The data show more than 150,000 clones, 70% to 85% seen once. Sequenced sample: peripheral blood. The receptors were gathered from a human donor in a cohort sampled during active COVID-19.

The V call is TRBV2, the J call TRBJ2-3; TRBD2 matches at 9 bases. J was trimmed by 3 bases and V by 6 bases; bases with no gene match: 7. The CDR3 contains 15 residues. Germline CDR1 reads SNHLY; CDR2 reads FYNNEI. The CDR3 loop is CASRHSGGGTDTQYF. The DNA of the CDR3 is TGTGCCAGCAGACATAGCGGGGGTGGAACAGATACGCAGTATTTT. Full variable domain (rest looked up from reference TRBV2 and TRBJ2-3): EPEVTQTPSHQVTQMGQEVILRCVPISNHLYFYWYRQILGQKVEFLVSFYNNEISEKSEIFDDQFSVERPDGSNFTLKIRSTKLEDSAMYFCASRHSGGGTDTQYFGPGTRLTVL.

This chain joins TRBV7-6 and TRBJ2-7; 12 bases fit TRBD2. The CDR3 consists of 16 residues. J lost 1 base, V lost 5 bases, and 6 bases had no gene match. The germline V gene has CDR1 SGHVS and CDR2 FNYEAQ. CDR3 coding DNA: TGTGCCAGCAGCCCAGAGACTAGCGGGGGTTCCTACGAGCAGTACTTC. Amino acids: CASSPETSGGSYEQYF. The variable domain in full, with the rest retrieved from reference TRBV7-6 and TRBJ2-7, is GAGVSQSPRYKVTKRGQDVALRCDPISGHVSLYWYRQALGQGPEFLTYFNYEAQQDKSGLPNDRFSAERPEGSISTLTIQRTEQRDSAMYRCASSPETSGGSYEQYFGPGTRLTVT.

The chain carries TRBV6-5 and TRBJ1-6, with D unclear. V lost 5 bases, J lost 6 bases, and 8 bases lay in between. The CDR3 covers 13 residues. Germline-derived CDR1 and CDR2 are MNHEY and SVGAGI. The CDR3 loop reads CASSPKLNSPLHF. The CDR3 coding sequence is TGTGCCAGCAGTCCGAAACTTAATTCACCCCTCCACTTT.

This clone was observed a few times. The chain combines TRBV5-4 with TRBJ1-2, with 7 bases identical to TRBD1. The junction had 11 bases not matched to a gene; V was cut back by 4 bases and J by 5 bases. The CDR3 totals 15 residues. CDR1 and CDR2 (germline): SGHNT, YYREEE (reference sequence). The DNA for the CDR3 is TGTGCCAGCAGCGGGAGGTCGGGACAGCTATATGGCTACACCTTC. Translation gives CASSGRSGQLYGYTF.

The chain employs TRBV7-2 and TRBJ1-2; D remains ambiguous. V was trimmed by 2 bases and J by 2 bases, leaving 9 bases between them. CDR1 is SGHTA, CDR2 FQGNSA, per germline. The CDR3 loop spans 14 amino acids. The CDR3 reads CASSLTNLNYGYTF. CDR3 in DNA: TGTGCCAGCAGCTTAACGAACTTAAACTATGGCTACACCTTC.

The chain couples TRBV6-6 to TRBJ2-3; the match to TRBD1 covers 7 bases. This CDR3 is 15 amino acids long. The V gene's germline CDR1 is MNHNY and CDR2 SVGAGI (reference sequence). With 6 bases clipped from V and 4 bases from J, the junction kept 10 bases outside the gene matches. This CDR3 is CASRSKTGTPDTQYF. CDR3 sequence (DNA): TGTGCCAGCAGGTCAAAGACAGGGACCCCAGATACGCAGTATTTT.

V and J are TRBV19 and TRBJ1-1; the match to TRBD1 covers 7 bases. The CDR3 spans 14 residues. Per the germline V gene, CDR1 is LNHDA and CDR2 is SQIVND (reference sequence). V shed 7 bases and J 5 bases; nucleotides not matched to a gene: 10. Here the CDR3 reads CASTWTGYRTEAFF. The CDR3 bases are TGTGCCAGTACCTGGACAGGATACCGGACTGAAGCTTTCTTT. Full variable domain (remainder filled in from reference TRBV19 and TRBJ1-1): DGGITQSPKYLFRKEGQNVTLSCEQNLNHDAMYWYRQDPGQGLRLIYYSQIVNDFQKGDIAEGYSVSREKKESFPLTVTSAQKNPTAFYLCASTWTGYRTEAFFGQGTRLTVV.

V is TRBV4-2 and J is TRBJ1-3; TRBD1 is a possible D gene (5 bases). The germline V gene has CDR1 LGHNA and CDR2 YNFKEQ. This CDR3 region has 14 residues. Trimming stripped 4 bases from V and 4 bases from J, with 11 bases between. The CDR3 reads CASSPSGGGNTIYF. The CDR3 region has the DNA TGTGCCAGCAGCCCATCGGGGGGGGGAAACACCATATATTTT.

Points on this clone: In the same sample, other DNA sequences code for this CDR3. The chain employs TRBV5-4 and TRBJ2-3; D is unclear. With 0 bases removed from V and 0 bases from J, the gap between germline ends came to 5 bases. The CDR3 is made up of 14 amino acids. CDR1 is SGHNT and CDR2 is YYREEE in the germline V gene (reference sequence). CDR3 sequence (DNA): TGTGCCAGCAGCTTGGCAGGAAGCACAGATACGCAGTATTTT. Translated, it gives CASSLAGSTDTQYF.

This clone came up once. The genes are TRBV6-5 and TRBJ1-1; D possibly corresponds to TRBD1 (5 bases). The CDR3 contains 14 residues. V was pared by 8 bases and J by 0 bases, with 13 bases between. CDR1 is MNHEY, CDR2 SVGAGI, per germline. The CDR3 is CASGLGPVNTEAFF. DNA of the CDR3: TGTGCCAGCGGGCTGGGGCCGGTGAACACTGAAGCTTTCTTT.

This clone was recorded once. This chain links TRBV6-5 with TRBJ2-3, with D possibly being TRBD2 (7 bases). Germline V gives CDR1 MNHEY, CDR2 SVGAGI. V lost 0 bases and J 1 base, leaving 11 bases between the germline ends. The CDR3 consists of 16 residues. CDR3: CASSYSSGGGTDTQYF. For the CDR3, the DNA is TGTGCCAGCAGTTACTCGTCGGGGGGCGGCACAGATACGCAGTATTTT.

The V and J genes are TRBV5-1 and TRBJ2-3, with 8 bases fitting TRBD2. Germline loops: CDR1 SGHRS, CDR2 YFSETQ. Trimming took 4 bases from V and 2 from J; bases not matched to a gene: 3. There are 14 residues in the CDR3. The CDR3 region has the DNA TGCGCCAGCAGCACTGGACTAGCCACAGATACGCAGTATTTT. Translated, it gives CASSTGLATDTQYF.

This chain links TRBV5-1 with TRBJ1-6; TRBD1 is a possible D gene (5 bases). The CDR3 is 14 residues long. The V gene's germline CDR1 is SGHRS and CDR2 YFSETQ. V lost 2 bases and J lost 9, with 12 bases in between. CDR3 loop: CASSFGHGASPLHF. The CDR3 DNA reads as TGCGCCAGCAGCTTCGGACACGGAGCTTCACCCCTCCACTTT. Together with reference TRBV5-1 and TRBJ1-6, the CDR3 gives the full variable domain: KAGVTQTPRYLIKTRGQQVTLSCSPISGHRSVSWYQQTPGQGLQFLFEYFSETQRNKGNFPGRFSGRQFSNSRSEMNVSTLELGDSALYLCASSFGHGASPLHFGNGTRLTVT.

This chain connects TRBV27 to TRBJ1-2; 7 bases are shared with TRBD1. The ends lost 6 bases at V and 3 bases at J; junction bases unmatched: 10. CDR3 length: 15 amino acids. In germline, CDR1 is MNHEY, CDR2 SMNVEV (reference sequence). This chain's CDR3 is CASSPTGGGYYGYTF. CDR3 DNA sequence: TGTGCCAGCAGCCCAACCGGAGGGGGCTACTATGGCTACACCTTC.